This T cell receptor (beta chain) was observed in a study of cytomegalovirus exposure and HLA in healthy donors. Looking at the study overall: Across under 450 genotyped donors, 81% landed in the Caucasian-associated ancestry cluster. Whole-study results and caveats: Most TCR beta V segments were productive about 90% or about 30% of the time in an earlier analysis.

Researchers ran the PCR with 60 Vbeta and 13 Jbeta primers. Libraries were prepared by immunoSEQ multiplex PCR; TCRdb keeps only in-frame clonotypes and omits some of them. The repertoire holds some 66,000 clones, with roughly 75% as singletons. Donors likely had unrecorded immune exposures despite being nominally healthy when sampled. A note on this clone: Its antigen is unidentified.

The TCR comes from a man between 60 and 75 years old in good health and CMV-seropositive. The sample comprised PBMCs.

Here the CDR3 DNA reads TGTGCCAGCAGTGCGAGGGGGGGGAGTGAAAAACTGTTTTTT. Amino acids: CASSARGGSEKLFF. The V and J genes are TRBV6-6 and TRBJ1-4; D perhaps matches TRBD1 (6 bases). This CDR3 has 14 amino acids. The germline V and J ends were trimmed by 5 bases and 7 bases, with 14 bases remaining between them. Germline assignment: CDR1 MNHNY and CDR2 SVGAGI (reference sequence).